This paragraph covers one T cell receptor beta chain sequence. This sample is drawn from a study of shared clonotypes between healthy human individuals. The assay was immunoSEQ multiplex PCR, and TCRdb's table has in-frame clones only and misses some. The sample has approximately 980,000 clones, over 60% seen once. The V gene lost 9 bases and the J gene lost 0 bases, with 8 bases spanning the gap. The CDR3 totals 13 residues. Germline-derived CDR1 and CDR2 are LNHNV and YYDKDF (reference sequence). The J gene is TRBJ2-2, the V gene TRBV15, with D unresolved. Source material: memory CD4+ T cells sorted from blood. Regarding subset: CD45RA-negative fraction. The receptor was derived from a man between 18 and 35 years old in good health. The CDR3 coding sequence is TGTGCCACGTCACAGACGAACACCGGGGAGCTGTTTTTT. Translating gives CATSQTNTGELFF.